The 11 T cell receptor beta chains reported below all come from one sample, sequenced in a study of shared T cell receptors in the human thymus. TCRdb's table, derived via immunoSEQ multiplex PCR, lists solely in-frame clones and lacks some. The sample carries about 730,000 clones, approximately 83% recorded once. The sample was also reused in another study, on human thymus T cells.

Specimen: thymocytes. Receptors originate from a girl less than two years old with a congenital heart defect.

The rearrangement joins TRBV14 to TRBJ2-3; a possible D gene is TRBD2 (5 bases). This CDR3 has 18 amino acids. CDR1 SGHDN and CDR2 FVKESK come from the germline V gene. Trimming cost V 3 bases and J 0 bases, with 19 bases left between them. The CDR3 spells CASSHIGNTGISTDTQYF. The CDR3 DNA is TGTGCCAGCAGCCACATCGGGAATACCGGGATAAGCACAGATACGCAGTATTTT.

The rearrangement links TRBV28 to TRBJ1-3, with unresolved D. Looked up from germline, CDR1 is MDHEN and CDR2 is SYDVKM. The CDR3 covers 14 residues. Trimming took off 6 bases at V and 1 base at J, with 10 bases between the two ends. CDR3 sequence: CASSRDPSGNTIYF. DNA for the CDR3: TGTGCCAGCAGCCGAGATCCTTCTGGAAACACCATATATTTT. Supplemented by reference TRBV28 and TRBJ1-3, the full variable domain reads DVKVTQSSRYLVKRTGEKVFLECVQDMDHENMFWYRQDPGLGLRLIYFSYDVKMKEKGDIPEGYSVSREKKERFSLILESASTNQTSMYLCASSRDPSGNTIYFGEGSWLTVV.

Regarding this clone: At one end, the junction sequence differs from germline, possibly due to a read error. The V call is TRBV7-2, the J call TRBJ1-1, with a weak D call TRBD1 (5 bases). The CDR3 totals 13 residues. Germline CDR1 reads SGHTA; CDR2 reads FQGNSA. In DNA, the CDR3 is TGTGCCAGCAGGTTAGAGGAGGGGACTGAAGCTTTCTTT. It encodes CASRLEEGTEAFF.

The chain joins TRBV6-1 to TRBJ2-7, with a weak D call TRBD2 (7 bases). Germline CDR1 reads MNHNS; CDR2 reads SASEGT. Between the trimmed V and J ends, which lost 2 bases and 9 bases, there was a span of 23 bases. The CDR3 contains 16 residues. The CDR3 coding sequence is TGTGCCAGCAGTGAACGGGTTACGCGGGGGCCTGCGGGGCAGTACTTC. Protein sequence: CASSERVTRGPAGQYF.

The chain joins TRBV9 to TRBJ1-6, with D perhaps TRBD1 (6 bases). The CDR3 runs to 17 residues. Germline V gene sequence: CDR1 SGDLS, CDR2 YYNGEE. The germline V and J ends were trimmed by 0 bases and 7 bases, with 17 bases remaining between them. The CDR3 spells CASSVAEWGRGNSPLHF. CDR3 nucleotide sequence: TGTGCCAGCAGCGTAGCTGAGTGGGGGCGAGGGAATTCACCCCTCCACTTT.

CDR3 sequence: CASRPTGDQGTDTQYF. The CDR3 DNA reads as TGTGCCAGCAGACCTACAGGGGATCAGGGCACAGATACGCAGTATTTT. The chain is built from TRBV28 and TRBJ2-3, with 7 bases that match TRBD1. V lost 6 bases, J lost 1 base, and 10 bases stayed unmatched. This CDR3 has 16 residues. Germline CDR1 is MDHEN and CDR2 is SYDVKM.

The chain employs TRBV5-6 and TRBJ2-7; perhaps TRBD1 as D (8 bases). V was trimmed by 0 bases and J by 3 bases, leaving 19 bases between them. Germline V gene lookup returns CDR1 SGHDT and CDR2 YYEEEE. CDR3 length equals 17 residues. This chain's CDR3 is CASSLVQGEGCDYEQYF. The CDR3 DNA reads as TGTGCCAGCAGCTTGGTACAGGGGGAGGGATGTGACTACGAGCAGTACTTC. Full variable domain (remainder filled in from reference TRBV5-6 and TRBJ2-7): DAGVTQSPTHLIKTRGQQVTLRCSPKSGHDTVSWYQQALGQGPQFIFQYYEEEERQRGNFPDRFSGHQFPNYSSELNVNALLLGDSALYLCASSLVQGEGCDYEQYFGPGTRLTVT.

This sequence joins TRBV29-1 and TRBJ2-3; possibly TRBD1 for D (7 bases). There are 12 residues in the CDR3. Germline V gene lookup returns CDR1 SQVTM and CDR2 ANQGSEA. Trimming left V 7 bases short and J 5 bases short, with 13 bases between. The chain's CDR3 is CSGTGEEDTQYF. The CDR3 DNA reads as TGCAGCGGAACAGGGGAGGAAGATACGCAGTATTTT.

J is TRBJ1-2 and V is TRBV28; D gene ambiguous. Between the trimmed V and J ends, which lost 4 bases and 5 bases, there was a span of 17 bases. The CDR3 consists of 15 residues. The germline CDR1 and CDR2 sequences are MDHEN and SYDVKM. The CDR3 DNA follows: TGTGCCAGCAGTTCACTAACTCACGAGAGGTATGGCTACACCTTC. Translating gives CASSSLTHERYGYTF.

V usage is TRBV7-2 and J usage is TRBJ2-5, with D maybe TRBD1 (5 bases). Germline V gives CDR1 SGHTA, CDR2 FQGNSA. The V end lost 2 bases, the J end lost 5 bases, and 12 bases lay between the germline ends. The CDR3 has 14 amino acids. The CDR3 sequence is CASSLSRGSETQYF. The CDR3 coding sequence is TGTGCCAGCAGCTTAAGTAGGGGCTCGGAGACCCAGTACTTC. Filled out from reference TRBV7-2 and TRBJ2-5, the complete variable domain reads GAGVSQSPSNKVTEKGKDVELRCDPISGHTALYWYRQSLGQGLEFLIYFQGNSAPDKSGLPSDRFSAERTGGSVSTLTIQRTQQEDSAVYLCASSLSRGSETQYFGPGTRLLVL.

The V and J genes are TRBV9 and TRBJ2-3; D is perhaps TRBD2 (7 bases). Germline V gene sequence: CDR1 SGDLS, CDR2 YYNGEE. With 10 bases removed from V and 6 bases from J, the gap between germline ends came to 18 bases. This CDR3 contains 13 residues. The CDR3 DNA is TGTGCCTCGAGCCGGGGGGCCGGGGATACGCAGTATTTT. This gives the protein CASSRGAGDTQYF.